This passage covers 13 T cell receptor beta chains from one sample sequenced in a study of prognosis after radiotherapy for stage I lung cancer. Genomic DNA was the source, and TCR beta CDR3 was amplified from it by two-round multiplex PCR. Round-one PCR had primers specific to each TRBV and TRBJ gene. TCRdb redid the calling of the multiplex PCR reads with MiXCR, one entry per CDR3 protein. Of 20,000 to 30,000 distinct CDR3 sequences in the sample, more than 35% were seen once. The sample was PBMCs, taken before or after stereotactic body radiation therapy (not recorded which). These receptors all stem from a donor of 50 years or more with non-small cell lung cancer.

This clonotype was detected many times. CDR3 bases: TGTGCCAGCAGCCTCACCGGGCGGGATTCACCCCTCCACTTT. This translates into CASSLTGRDSPLHF. The chain uses TRBV14 and TRBJ1-6; D is ambiguous. Germline CDR1 and CDR2: SGHDN and FVKESK. Trimming pared 4 bases from V and 8 bases from J, leaving 12 bases between. The CDR3 runs 14 residues.

This clonotype was picked up many times. The chain uses TRBV4-1 and TRBJ1-2; TRBD1 might be the D (6 bases). This CDR3 comprises 15 residues. Germline CDR1 reads MGHRA; CDR2 reads YSYEKL. V was shortened by 0 bases and J by 2 bases, with 10 bases between the two germline ends. The CDR3 protein is CASSQDGGGNYGYTF. DNA of the CDR3: TGCGCCAGCAGCCAAGACGGAGGGGGGAACTATGGCTACACCTTC.

This clonotype was detected only a few times. The likely explanation is a read error, given a far larger clone one base away. Here the CDR3 DNA reads TGTTCCAGCAGTTCGGGCCGAGCCGGGACTAGCGGGATGGAGACCCAGTACTTC. The encoded protein is CSSSSGRAGTSGMETQYF. The gene calls are TRBV6-1 and TRBJ2-5; 13 nucleotides agree with TRBD2. CDR3 length: 18 amino acids. CDR1 MNHNS and CDR2 SASEGT come from the germline V gene.

This clonotype showed up many times. This chain uses TRBV5-1 with TRBJ2-5, with D uncertain. The CDR3 has 12 residues. In germline, CDR1 is SGHRS, CDR2 YFSETQ. V lost 1 base to trimming and J lost 5 bases, with 6 bases between them. CDR3 in amino acids: CASSLLDETQYF. CDR3 bases: TGCGCCAGCAGCTTGTTGGACGAGACCCAGTACTTC.

This clonotype has ten or more counts. V usage is TRBV4-2 and J usage is TRBJ1-5, with 10 bases fitting TRBD1. Germline V gene data show CDR1 as LGHNA and CDR2 as YNFKEQ. The CDR3 spans 16 residues. V gave up 1 base and J gave up 4 bases; unmatched junction bases: 4. The CDR3 DNA reads as TGTGCCAGCAGCCAAGTCCCGGGACAGGGGAATCAGCCCCAGCATTTT. Protein: CASSQVPGQGNQPQHF.

This clonotype was seen a single time. A much larger clone lies one base from this, so it may be a read error. The genes are TRBV9 and TRBJ1-1; D remains ambiguous. CDR1 is SGDLS and CDR2 is YYNGEE in the germline V gene. The CDR3 runs to 13 residues. The V end was cut by 4 bases, the J end by 1 base, with 8 bases between. CDR3 region: CASSWRGNTEAFF. The CDR3 DNA follows: TGTGCCAGCAGCTGGCGGGGGAACACTGAAGCTTTCTTT.

The chain recombines TRBV10-3 with TRBJ2-5; the D gene is possibly TRBD1 (8 bases). The CDR3 loop spans 13 amino acids. Deletions cut 8 bases from V and 3 bases from J, with 13 bases between. The germline gives CDR1 ENHRY, CDR2 SYGVKD. CDR3 bases: TGTGCCATCGTACAGGGGGGGGAAGAGACCCAGTACTTC. Protein sequence: CAIVQGGEETQYF.

As for this clonotype: At one of its ends the junction is not consistent with the germline gene, which may arise from a read error. The chain recombines TRBV27 with TRBJ2-4; TRBD1 agrees at 7 bases. Germline V gene lookup returns CDR1 MNHEY and CDR2 SMNVEV (reference sequence). The CDR3 loop spans 15 amino acids. The CDR3 coding sequence is TGTGCCAGCATACATTTTACAGGGGTAAAAAACATTCAGCACTTC. It translates to CASIHFTGVKNIQHF.

This clonotype was detected ten times or more. The chain combines TRBV19 with TRBJ1-1, with TRBD1 identical over 7 bases. There are 15 residues in the CDR3. The germline gives CDR1 LNHDA, CDR2 SQIVND (reference sequence). The ends lost 4 bases at V and 2 bases at J; junction bases unmatched: 7. Here the CDR3 reads CASSTQGGSNTEAFF. The CDR3 DNA is TGTGCCAGTAGTACACAAGGGGGCTCAAACACTGAAGCTTTCTTT.

This clonotype was picked up many times. The chain links TRBV9 to TRBJ1-2, with 8 bases lining up with TRBD1. After removal of 0 bases from V and 8 bases from J, the junction contained 9 bases not matched to a gene. Germline CDR1 reads SGDLS; CDR2 reads YYNGEE. The CDR3 is made up of 15 amino acids. CDR3 DNA: TGTGCCAGCAGCGTAGATCACAGGGGGTATAGAGGCTACACCTTC. Protein sequence: CASSVDHRGYRGYTF.

As to this clonotype: A far more abundant clone sits one base away, making this likely a read error. This rearrangement joins TRBV6-5 to TRBJ2-1; perhaps TRBD2 as D (5 bases). Germline V lookup: CDR1 MNHEY, CDR2 SVGAGI. CDR3 length: 13 residues. CDR3 bases: TGTGTCAGCACTCAACGGGGTTACAATGAGCAGTTCTTC. Protein: CVSTQRGYNEQFF.

The chain joins TRBV12-3 or TRBV12-4 to TRBJ2-3; maybe TRBD2 (6 bases). This CDR3 spans 16 amino acids. With 5 bases removed from V and 4 bases from J, the gap between germline ends came to 19 bases. CDR3 DNA sequence: TGTGCCAGCAGTGGGGGTAGCGGAGGCCCCCCAGATACGCAGTATTTT. It yields the protein CASSGGSGGPPDTQYF.

The J gene is TRBJ1-6, the V gene TRBV7-3; no definite D call. The CDR3 has 15 residues. Trimming pared 5 bases from V and 9 bases from J, leaving 17 bases between. Germline V gene data show CDR1 as SGHTA and CDR2 as FQGTGA. DNA for the CDR3: TGTGCCAGCAGCGCGTCACAGTGGATGGGTTCACCCCTCCACTTT. It codes for CASSASQWMGSPLHF.